This TCR beta chain was captured in a study of human T cells and chemical hapten exposure. Overall study findings and caveats: TCRs at high frequency, those above 1 in 1000, did not change with DPC sensitization.

CDR3 length: 11 residues. V was clipped by 7 bases and J by 5 bases, with 12 bases between them. Per the germline V gene, CDR1 is SQVTM and CDR2 is ANQGSEA. This clonotype has a handful of counts. Its antigen is still unknown. One entry per CDR3 protein results from TCRdb running MiXCR on the RACE reads. The sample has 180,000 or so distinct CDR3 sequences; more than 20% are singletons. Regarding time point: patch test 3, about 24 weeks after DPC sensitization. This sample's treatment: therapeutic diphenylcyclopropenone sensitization with weekly scalp DPC. Whole blood that had not been fractionated was the source of extracted total RNA.

The genes are TRBV29-1 and TRBJ2-7; D perhaps matches TRBD2 (6 bases). The sequence derives from a woman in her thirties or forties with alopecia areata. Some clones in this sample may be carry-over from other donors' samples. This sample comprised whole blood, obtained in connection with sensitization to the hapten diphenylcyclopropenone (DPC). The CDR3 nucleotides are TGCAGCGCCCGGAGGGCGGACGAGCAGTACTTC. Protein product: CSARRADEQYF.